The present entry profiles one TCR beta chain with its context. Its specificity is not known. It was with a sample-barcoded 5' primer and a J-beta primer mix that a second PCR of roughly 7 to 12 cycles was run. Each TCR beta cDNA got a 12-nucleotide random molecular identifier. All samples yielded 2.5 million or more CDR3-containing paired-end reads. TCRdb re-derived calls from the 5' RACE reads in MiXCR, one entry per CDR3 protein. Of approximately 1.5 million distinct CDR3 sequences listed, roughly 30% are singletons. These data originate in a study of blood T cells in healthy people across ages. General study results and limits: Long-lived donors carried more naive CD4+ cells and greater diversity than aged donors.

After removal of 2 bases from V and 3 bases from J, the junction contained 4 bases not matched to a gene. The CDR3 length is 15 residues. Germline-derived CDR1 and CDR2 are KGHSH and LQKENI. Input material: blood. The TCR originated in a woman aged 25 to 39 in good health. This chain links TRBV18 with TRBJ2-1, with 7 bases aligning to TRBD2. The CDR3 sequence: CASSPSRGSYNEQFF. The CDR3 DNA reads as TGTGCCAGCTCACCAAGCCGCGGGAGCTACAATGAGCAGTTCTTC.